This T cell receptor beta chain comes out of a study of blood T cell repertoires in COVID-19. As for the study in general: Samples representing acute and convalescent COVID-19 were sourced from the United States, Italy and Spain. In each case, the material was cDNA or gDNA derived from T cells, B-cell-depleted T cells, or PBMCs.

The V gene's germline CDR1 is MNHNS and CDR2 SASEGT. V was clipped by 3 bases and J by 5 bases, with 26 bases between them. CDR3 length: 18 amino acids. Authors' processing steps: Amplified reference gene primers provided the basis for estimating nucleated cell counts. Using immunoSEQ multiplex PCR, the repertoire was profiled, and TCRdb retains in-frame clones only, with some absent. The V and J calls and clone size come from that table; D and trimming were worked out from the DNA. The table has tens of thousands of clones, roughly 84% seen once. The V gene is TRBV6-1, the J gene TRBJ2-7; D is unclear. The material sequenced was peripheral blood. The sequence was obtained from a human donor with active COVID-19. The donor label of this sample is uncertain. CDR3 protein: CASSDLLPRRGRGNEQYF. In DNA form, the CDR3 reads TGTGCCAGCAGTGACCTCTTACCAAGACGAGGCAGAGGTAACGAGCAGTACTTC.